The 22 T cell receptor beta chains below come from one sample, sequenced in a study of blood T cell repertoires in COVID-19. The protocol was immunoSEQ multiplex PCR, while the TCRdb copy is restricted to in-frame clones and leaves out a portion. Altogether about 80,000 clones are present, roughly 80% being singletons, with the ten largest covering over 9.5%. Input material: peripheral blood. Every receptor here comes from a man older than 75 with acute or convalescent COVID-19.

This chain uses TRBV2 with TRBJ1-2, with 9 bases identical to TRBD1. V dropped 7 bases and J dropped 5; count of bases not matched to a gene: 8. Germline loops: CDR1 SNHLY, CDR2 FYNNEI. CDR3 length equals 14 residues. DNA for the CDR3: TGTGCCAGCAAAACACAGGGGGCTGAGTATGGCTACACCTTC. Translating gives CASKTQGAEYGYTF.

The chain is built from TRBV10-1 and TRBJ2-1, with TRBD2 matching 7 bases. This CDR3 spans 13 amino acids. Germline V gene lookup returns CDR1 WNHNN and CDR2 SYGVQD (reference sequence). After removal of 5 bases from V and 6 bases from J, the junction contained 4 bases not matched to a gene. Here the CDR3 reads CASSPQRGNEQFF. CDR3 in DNA: TGCGCCAGCAGTCCGCAGCGGGGCAATGAGCAGTTCTTC.

The rearrangement links TRBV5-1 to TRBJ2-1; 10 nucleotides match TRBD2. This CDR3 comprises 16 residues. Unmatched junction bases numbered 6, after V lost 1 base and J lost 5 bases. The germline V gene has CDR1 SGHRS and CDR2 YFSETQ. The CDR3 sequence is CASSLILAGANNEQFF. CDR3 coding DNA: TGCGCCAGCAGCTTGATCCTAGCGGGGGCCAACAATGAGCAGTTCTTC.

V gene TRBV7-8 combines with J gene TRBJ1-1; TRBD1 matches 8 bases. J lost 1 base, V lost 4 bases, and 8 bases had no gene match. Germline V gene sequence: CDR1 SGHVS, CDR2 FQNEAQ. The CDR3 loop spans 16 amino acids. In DNA form, the CDR3 reads TGTGCCAGCAGCTCGTCACCCGGGACAGGGAACACTGAAGCTTTCTTT. Its translation is CASSSSPGTGNTEAFF.

The chain couples TRBV5-6 to TRBJ2-2, with 8 nucleotides matching TRBD2. V was pared by 4 bases and J by 4 bases, with 6 bases of the junction left unmatched. This CDR3 is 15 amino acids long. CDR1 and CDR2 from the germline V gene are SGHDT and YYEEEE. CDR3 amino acids: CASSRIAGFTGELFF. The CDR3 DNA reads as TGTGCCAGCAGCCGGATAGCGGGGTTCACCGGGGAGCTGTTTTTT.

The rearrangement links TRBV7-6 to TRBJ1-4, with 10 nucleotides matching TRBD1. The CDR3 is 15 residues long. The junction had 5 bases not matched to a gene; V was cut back by 5 bases and J by 5 bases. The germline CDR1 and CDR2 sequences are SGHVS and FNYEAQ. As DNA, the CDR3 is TGTGCCAGCAGCAATCCGGGACAGGGGAATGAAAAACTGTTTTTT. Its translation: CASSNPGQGNEKLFF.

This chain joins TRBV3-1 (or the pseudogene TRBV3-2) and TRBJ2-3; D might be TRBD1 (5 bases). The CDR3 covers 15 residues. The V gene's germline CDR1 is LGHDT and CDR2 YNNKEL (reference sequence). V was shortened by 0 bases and J by 2 bases, with 9 bases between the two germline ends. The CDR3 reads CASSQDNRPTDTQYF. The CDR3 coding sequence is TGTGCCAGCAGCCAAGACAACAGGCCCACAGATACGCAGTATTTT.

The chain joins TRBV9 to TRBJ2-3; the match to TRBD1 covers 9 bases. With 4 bases clipped from V and 1 base from J, the junction kept 7 bases outside the gene matches. Germline values: CDR1 SGDLS, CDR2 YYNGEE. This CDR3 has 16 amino acids. The CDR3 sequence is CASSITTGGGTDTQYF. In DNA form, the CDR3 reads TGTGCCAGCAGCATAACCACAGGGGGCGGCACAGATACGCAGTATTTT.

This clone was counted only a few times. This chain connects TRBV2 to TRBJ1-2; D uncertain. CDR1 SNHLY and CDR2 FYNNEI come from the germline V gene. Trimming removed 8 bases from V and 2 bases from J, with 15 bases in between. CDR3 length: 14 residues. As DNA, the CDR3 is TGTGCCAGCGGAGGGCCCGAAAGGAACTATGGCTACACCTTC. It yields the protein CASGGPERNYGYTF. The whole variable domain, remainder taken from reference TRBV2 and TRBJ1-2, is EPEVTQTPSHQVTQMGQEVILRCVPISNHLYFYWYRQILGQKVEFLVSFYNNEISEKSEIFDDQFSVERPDGSNFTLKIRSTKLEDSAMYFCASGGPERNYGYTFGSGTRLTVV.

The chain carries TRBV7-9 and TRBJ2-7; D remains ambiguous. The V gene's germline CDR1 is SEHNR and CDR2 FQNEAQ (reference sequence). V was shortened by 3 bases and J by 1 base, with 7 bases between the two germline ends. CDR3 length: 13 amino acids. CDR3 sequence reads: CASSFGLSYEQYF. CDR3 bases: TGTGCCAGCAGCTTTGGGCTTTCCTACGAGCAGTACTTC.

The V and J genes are TRBV5-1 and TRBJ2-3, with D perhaps TRBD1 (6 bases). The germline gives CDR1 SGHRS, CDR2 YFSETQ. This CDR3 contains 14 residues. V lost 5 bases to trimming and J lost 2 bases, with 12 bases between them. CDR3 bases: TGCGCCAGCAGTGACCGGGACAACACAGATACGCAGTATTTT. This encodes CASSDRDNTDTQYF.

The chain joins TRBV27 to TRBJ2-3; 8 bases match TRBD1. This CDR3 has 14 residues. CDR1 and CDR2 from the germline V gene are MNHEY and SMNVEV (reference sequence). V shed 5 bases and J 1 base; nucleotides not matched to a gene: 2. DNA for the CDR3: TGTGCCAGCAGTGAGACAGGGGGCACAGATACGCAGTATTTT. Its translation: CASSETGGTDTQYF.

The V gene is TRBV5-1, the J gene TRBJ2-3; 15 bases agree with TRBD2. The CDR3 extends over 18 amino acids. Germline values: CDR1 SGHRS, CDR2 YFSETQ. Germline trimming cut 4 bases from V and 5 bases from J; bases unmatched to any gene: 11. CDR3 in DNA: TGCGCCAGCAGCCTGGGACTAGCGGGGGGTACCTGGGGAGATACGCAGTATTTT. Protein sequence: CASSLGLAGGTWGDTQYF.

The DNA of the CDR3 is TGCGCCAGCAGTCGGGCGGTGGCGGGACAGGGGGTCTTTGCAGCTTTCTTT. Its protein product is CASSRAVAGQGVFAAFF. The chain recombines TRBV5-1 with TRBJ1-1, with 11 bases lining up with TRBD1. The J segment lost 10 bases and the V segment lost 5 bases, leaving 19 bases of the junction unmatched. Per germline, CDR1 SGHRS and CDR2 YFSETQ. The CDR3 runs 17 residues.

The rearrangement uses TRBV30 and TRBJ1-1, with a possible D match to TRBD1 (5 bases). V was cut by 3 bases and J by 1 base, with 9 bases left in between. Germline V gene sequence: CDR1 GTSNPN, CDR2 SVGIG (reference sequence). This CDR3 has 13 residues. The CDR3 coding sequence is TGTGCCTGGAGAGGGGCAGCGAACACTGAAGCTTTCTTT. Residues: CAWRGAANTEAFF.

The chain is built from TRBV2 and TRBJ1-3, with D perhaps matching TRBD1 (5 bases). The V end was cut by 2 bases, the J end by 2 bases, with 7 bases between. This CDR3 region has 14 residues. CDR1 is SNHLY and CDR2 is FYNNEI in the germline V gene. As DNA, the CDR3 is TGTGCCAGCAGTGAACAGGGCCCTGGAAACACCATATATTTT. It encodes CASSEQGPGNTIYF.

This rearrangement joins TRBV5-6 to TRBJ2-3; 13 nucleotides match TRBD2. V dropped 0 bases and J dropped 6; count of bases not matched to a gene: 4. The CDR3 runs to 16 residues. The germline V gene has CDR1 SGHDT and CDR2 YYEEEE. The CDR3 DNA reads as TGTGCCAGCAGCTTGGCCTTGACTAGCGGGGGGGATACGCAGTATTTT. Its translation is CASSLALTSGGDTQYF.

This clone was picked up one time. The rearrangement links TRBV19 to TRBJ2-7, with TRBD2 identical over 14 bases. CDR1 is LNHDA, CDR2 SQIVND, per germline (reference sequence). Trimming cost V 5 bases and J 2 bases; bases outside gene matches: 8. The length of the CDR3 is 17 residues. The DNA of the CDR3 is TGTGCCAGTAGTCCTCCAGGACTAGCGGGGGGCCCCTACGAGCAGTACTTC. It specifies CASSPPGLAGGPYEQYF. The full variable domain, with the rest looked up from reference TRBV19 and TRBJ2-7, is DGGITQSPKYLFRKEGQNVTLSCEQNLNHDAMYWYRQDPGQGLRLIYYSQIVNDFQKGDIAEGYSVSREKKESFPLTVTSAQKNPTAFYLCASSPPGLAGGPYEQYFGPGTRLTVT.

The rearrangement joins TRBV29-1 to TRBJ2-3; a weak D match, TRBD2 (5 bases). V dropped 3 bases and J dropped 0 bases, with 7 bases sitting between them. Germline values: CDR1 SQVTM, CDR2 ANQGSEA. The CDR3 covers 13 residues. This CDR3 is CSVDRGSTDTQYF. The CDR3 nucleotides are TGCAGCGTTGACCGCGGGAGCACAGATACGCAGTATTTT.

The DNA of the CDR3 is TGTGCCAGCAGTAGAGAGAACACTGAAGCTTTCTTT. It encodes CASSRENTEAFF. The V and J genes are TRBV2 and TRBJ1-1; D remains unclear. The CDR3 loop spans 12 amino acids. Looked up from germline, CDR1 is SNHLY and CDR2 is FYNNEI. V lost 5 bases, J lost 1 base, and 5 bases lay in between.

The CDR3: CASSRTETTNEKLFF. The DNA of the CDR3 is TGCGCCAGCAGCCGGACAGAGACAACTAATGAAAAACTGTTTTTT. The V and J genes are TRBV5-1 and TRBJ1-4; a possible D gene is TRBD1 (6 bases). The V gene's germline CDR1 is SGHRS and CDR2 YFSETQ. CDR3 length: 15 residues. V shed 4 bases and J shed 0 bases, with 10 bases lying between them.

This chain uses TRBV11-2 with TRBJ2-1; TRBD2 agrees at 7 bases. This CDR3 spans 13 amino acids. V lost 1 base, J lost 6 bases, and 0 bases stayed unmatched. CDR1 is SGHAT, CDR2 FQNNGV, per germline. The CDR3 loop reads CASSLGGGNEQFF. As DNA, the CDR3 is TGTGCCAGCAGCTTAGGGGGGGGCAATGAGCAGTTCTTC.